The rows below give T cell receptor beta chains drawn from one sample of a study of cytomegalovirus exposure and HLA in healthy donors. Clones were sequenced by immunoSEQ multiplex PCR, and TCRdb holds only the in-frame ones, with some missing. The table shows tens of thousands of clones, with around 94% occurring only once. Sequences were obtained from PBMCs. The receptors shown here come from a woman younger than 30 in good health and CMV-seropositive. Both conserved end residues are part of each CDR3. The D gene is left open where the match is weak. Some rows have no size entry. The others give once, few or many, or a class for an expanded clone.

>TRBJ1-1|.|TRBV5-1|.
CASSQTTVVNTEAFF
TGCGCCAGCAGCCAGACAACGGTCGTGAACACTGAAGCTTTCTTT
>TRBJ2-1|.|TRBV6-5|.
CASSTSSGDYNEQFF
TGTGCCAGCAGCACCAGCTCGGGGGACTACAATGAGCAGTTCTTC
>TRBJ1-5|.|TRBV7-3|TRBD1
CASSPRTGANQPQHF
TGTGCCAGCAGCCCCCGGACAGGGGCCAATCAGCCCCAGCATTTT
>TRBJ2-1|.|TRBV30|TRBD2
CAWNAGTSGSYEQFF
TGTGCCTGGAACGCCGGGACTAGCGGGAGCTATGAGCAGTTCTTC
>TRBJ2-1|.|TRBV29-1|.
CSVEIFSGTGDNEQFF
TGCAGCGTTGAAATTTTTAGTGGGACTGGAGACAATGAGCAGTTCTTC
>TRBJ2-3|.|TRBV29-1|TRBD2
CSVRSTRLAGPDTQYF
TGCAGCGTGCGCTCAACGCGACTAGCGGGACCCGATACGCAGTATTTT
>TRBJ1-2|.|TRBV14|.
CASSPLGVRAGNYGYTF
TGTGCCAGCAGCCCCCTCGGTGTACGGGCGGGAAACTATGGCTACACCTTC
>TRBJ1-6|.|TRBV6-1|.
CASSDRADNSPLHF
TGTGCCAGCAGTGACAGGGCAGATAATTCACCCCTCCACTTT
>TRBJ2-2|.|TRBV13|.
CASSFQITGELFF
TGTGCCAGCAGCTTCCAGATTACCGGGGAGCTGTTTTTT
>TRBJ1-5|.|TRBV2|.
CASSVSRGGGQPQHF
TGTGCCAGCAGTGTTAGCAGGGGCGGGGGGCAGCCCCAGCATTTT
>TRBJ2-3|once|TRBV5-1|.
CASNCITGNPHSDTQYF
TGCGCCAGCAACTGCATTACAGGGAACCCTCACTCCGATACGCAGTATTTT
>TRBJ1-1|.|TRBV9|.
CASSPRSPKNTEAFF
TGTGCCAGCAGCCCCCGGAGCCCCAAGAACACTGAAGCTTTCTTT
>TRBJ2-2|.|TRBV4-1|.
CASSHLGGGGTGELFF
TGCGCCAGCAGCCATTTGGGAGGCGGTGGCACCGGGGAGCTGTTTTTT